This T cell receptor (beta chain) comes out of a study of blood T cell repertoires in COVID-19. At the level of the study: Italy, Spain and the United States were the sources of the convalescent and acute COVID-19 samples. Nucleic acid was either cDNA or gDNA, and it came from T cells, B-cell-depleted T cells, or PBMCs.

Per the original data handling: Estimates of nucleated cell counts were drawn from the amplification of reference gene primers. Sequencing was performed with immunoSEQ multiplex PCR; in TCRdb, only in-frame clones are kept and a portion is missing. V and J calls and clone size are copied from that table; D and trimming were computed from the DNA. Here the sample spans roughly 160,000 clones, roughly 90% being singletons. The CDR3 length is 14 residues. Germline V gene lookup returns CDR1 MDHEN and CDR2 SYDVKM. V lost 7 bases and J lost 1; bases outside the gene matches: 7. The receptor was isolated from a man younger than 35 with acute or convalescent COVID-19. The sample comprised peripheral blood. The V call is TRBV28, the J call TRBJ2-7, with 7 bases that match TRBD1. DNA for the CDR3: TGTGCCAGCAACCCCGGGACAGTATCCTACGAGCAGTACTTC. It codes for CASNPGTVSYEQYF.